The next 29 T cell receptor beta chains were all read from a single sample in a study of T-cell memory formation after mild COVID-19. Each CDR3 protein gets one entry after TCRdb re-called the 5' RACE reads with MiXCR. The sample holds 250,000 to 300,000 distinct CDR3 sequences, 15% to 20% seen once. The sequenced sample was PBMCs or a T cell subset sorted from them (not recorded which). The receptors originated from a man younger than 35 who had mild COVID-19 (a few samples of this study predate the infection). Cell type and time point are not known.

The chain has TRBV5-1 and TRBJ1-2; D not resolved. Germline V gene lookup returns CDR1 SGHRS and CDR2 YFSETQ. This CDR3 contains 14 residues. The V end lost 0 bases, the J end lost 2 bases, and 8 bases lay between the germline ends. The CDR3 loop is CASSLAVQNYGYTF. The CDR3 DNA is TGCGCCAGCAGCTTGGCTGTACAGAACTATGGCTACACCTTC.

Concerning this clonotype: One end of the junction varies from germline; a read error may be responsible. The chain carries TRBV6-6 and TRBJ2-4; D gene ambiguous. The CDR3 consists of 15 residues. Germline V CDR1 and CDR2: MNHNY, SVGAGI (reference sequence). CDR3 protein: CDSSYSFGDKNIQYF. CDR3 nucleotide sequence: TGTGACAGCAGTTACTCTTTTGGAGACAAAAACATTCAGTACTTC.

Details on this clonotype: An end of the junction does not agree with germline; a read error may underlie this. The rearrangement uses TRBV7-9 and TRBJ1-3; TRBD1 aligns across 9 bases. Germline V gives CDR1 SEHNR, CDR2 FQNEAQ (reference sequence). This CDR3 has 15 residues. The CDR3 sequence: CASSLTGGSGKTIYF. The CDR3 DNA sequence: TGTGCCAGCAGCTTAACAGGGGGCTCTGGAAAAACCATATATTTT.

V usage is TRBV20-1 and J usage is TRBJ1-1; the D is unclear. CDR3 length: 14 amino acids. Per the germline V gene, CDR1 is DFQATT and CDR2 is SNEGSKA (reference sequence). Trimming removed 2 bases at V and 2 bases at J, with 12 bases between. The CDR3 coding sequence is TGCAGTGCTAGATTATTTACACGTAACACTGAAGCTTTCTTT. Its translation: CSARLFTRNTEAFF.

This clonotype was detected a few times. CDR3 DNA: TGTGCCATCAGTGAAGAGACAGAGTACGAGCAGTACTTC. Its protein product is CAISEETEYEQYF. The genes are TRBV10-3 and TRBJ2-7; perhaps TRBD1 as D (5 bases). Germline values: CDR1 ENHRY, CDR2 SYGVKD. Trimming shortened V by 3 bases and J by 4 bases, and 10 bases separated the two germline ends. CDR3 size: 13 residues.

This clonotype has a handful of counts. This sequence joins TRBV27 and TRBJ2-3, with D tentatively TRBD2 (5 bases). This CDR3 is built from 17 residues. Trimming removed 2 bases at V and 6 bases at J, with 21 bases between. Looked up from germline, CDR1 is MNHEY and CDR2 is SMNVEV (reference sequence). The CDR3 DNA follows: TGTGCCAGCAGTTTAACACAAAGAGGGTTCGGCGGTGATACGCAGTATTTT. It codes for CASSLTQRGFGGDTQYF.

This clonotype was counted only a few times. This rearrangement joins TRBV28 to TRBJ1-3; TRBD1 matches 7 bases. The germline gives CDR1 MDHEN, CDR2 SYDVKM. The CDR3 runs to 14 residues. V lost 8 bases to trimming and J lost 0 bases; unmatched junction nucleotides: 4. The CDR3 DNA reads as TGTGCCAGCCATACAGGGGTCTCTGGAAACACCATATATTTT. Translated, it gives CASHTGVSGNTIYF.

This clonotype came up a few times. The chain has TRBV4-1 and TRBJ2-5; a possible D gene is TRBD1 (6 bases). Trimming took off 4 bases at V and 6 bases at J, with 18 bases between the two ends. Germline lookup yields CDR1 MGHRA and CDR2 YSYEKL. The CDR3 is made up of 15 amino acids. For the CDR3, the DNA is TGCGCCAGCAGCCCCCGGACGCAGGGGTTGCAGACCCAGTACTTC. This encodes CASSPRTQGLQTQYF.

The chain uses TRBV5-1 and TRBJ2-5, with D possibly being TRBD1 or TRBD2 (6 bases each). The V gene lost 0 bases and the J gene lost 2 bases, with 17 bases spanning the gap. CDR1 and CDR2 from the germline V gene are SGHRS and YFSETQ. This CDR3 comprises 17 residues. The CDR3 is CASSLAPGAGDQETQYF. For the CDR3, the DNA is TGCGCCAGCAGCTTGGCCCCGGGGGCAGGGGATCAAGAGACCCAGTACTTC.

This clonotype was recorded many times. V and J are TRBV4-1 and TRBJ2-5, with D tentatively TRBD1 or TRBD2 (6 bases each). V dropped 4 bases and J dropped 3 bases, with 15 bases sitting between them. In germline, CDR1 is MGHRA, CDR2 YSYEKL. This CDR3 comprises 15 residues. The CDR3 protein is CASSLQGTYKETQYF. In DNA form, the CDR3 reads TGCGCCAGCAGCCTCCAGGGGACTTACAAAGAGACCCAGTACTTC.

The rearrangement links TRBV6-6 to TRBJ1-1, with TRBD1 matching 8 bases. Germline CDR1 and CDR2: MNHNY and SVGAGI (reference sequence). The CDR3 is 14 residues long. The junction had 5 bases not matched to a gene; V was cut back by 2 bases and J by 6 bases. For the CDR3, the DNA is TGTGCCAGCAGTTACCAGGGGGCTAGAGCTGAAGCTTTCTTT. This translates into CASSYQGARAEAFF.

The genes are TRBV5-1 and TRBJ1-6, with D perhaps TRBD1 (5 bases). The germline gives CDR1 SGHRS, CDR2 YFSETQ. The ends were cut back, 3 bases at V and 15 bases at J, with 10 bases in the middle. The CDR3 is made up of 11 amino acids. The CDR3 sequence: CASSSGGGLHF. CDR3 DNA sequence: TGCGCCAGCAGCTCTGGGGGGGGCCTCCACTTT.

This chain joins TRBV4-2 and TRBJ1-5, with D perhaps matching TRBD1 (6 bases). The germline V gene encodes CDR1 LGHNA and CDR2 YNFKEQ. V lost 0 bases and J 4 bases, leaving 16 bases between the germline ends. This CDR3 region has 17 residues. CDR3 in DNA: TGTGCCAGCAGCCAAGATTTCGGGACAAAACCTAATCAGCCCCAGCATTTT. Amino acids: CASSQDFGTKPNQPQHF.

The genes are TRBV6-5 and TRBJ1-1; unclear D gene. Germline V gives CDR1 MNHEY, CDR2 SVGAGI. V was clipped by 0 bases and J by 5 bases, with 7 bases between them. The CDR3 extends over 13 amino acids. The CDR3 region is CASSYSGSTEAFF. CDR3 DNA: TGTGCCAGCAGTTACTCGGGGTCAACTGAAGCTTTCTTT.

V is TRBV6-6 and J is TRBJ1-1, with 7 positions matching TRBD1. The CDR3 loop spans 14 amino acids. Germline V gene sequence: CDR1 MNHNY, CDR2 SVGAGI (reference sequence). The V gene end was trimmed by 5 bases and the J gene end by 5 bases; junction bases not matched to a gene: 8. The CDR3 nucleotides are TGTGCCAGCAGTCCGGGACAGCGCCAGACTGAAGCTTTCTTT. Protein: CASSPGQRQTEAFF.

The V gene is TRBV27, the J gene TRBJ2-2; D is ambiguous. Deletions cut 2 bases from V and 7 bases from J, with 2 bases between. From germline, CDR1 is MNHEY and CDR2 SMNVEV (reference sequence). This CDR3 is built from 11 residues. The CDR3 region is CASSLDGELFF. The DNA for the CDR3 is TGTGCCAGCAGTTTAGACGGGGAGCTGTTTTTT.

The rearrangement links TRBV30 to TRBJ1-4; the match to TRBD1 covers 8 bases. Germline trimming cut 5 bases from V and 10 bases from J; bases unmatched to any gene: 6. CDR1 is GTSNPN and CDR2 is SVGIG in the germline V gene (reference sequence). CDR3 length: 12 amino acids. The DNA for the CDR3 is TGTGCCTGGGACAGGGGCACTGGAAAACTGTTTTTT. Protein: CAWDRGTGKLFF.

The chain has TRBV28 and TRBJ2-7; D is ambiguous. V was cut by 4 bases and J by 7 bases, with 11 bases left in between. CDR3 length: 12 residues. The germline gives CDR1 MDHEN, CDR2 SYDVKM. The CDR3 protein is CASSYPGTEQYV. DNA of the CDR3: TGTGCCAGCAGTTATCCAGGAACAGAGCAGTACGTC.

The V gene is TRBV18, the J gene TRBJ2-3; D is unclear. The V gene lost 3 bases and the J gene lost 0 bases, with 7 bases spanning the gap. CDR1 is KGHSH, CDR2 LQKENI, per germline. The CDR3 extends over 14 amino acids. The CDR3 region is CASSPAASTDTQYF. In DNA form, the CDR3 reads TGTGCCAGCTCACCTGCAGCTAGCACAGATACGCAGTATTTT.

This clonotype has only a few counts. The CDR3 coding sequence is TGTGCCAGCGCGCTAGGGGGAGTTTTCTACGAGCAGTACTTC. This encodes CASALGGVFYEQYF. This chain joins TRBV12-3 or TRBV12-4 and TRBJ2-7; D is possibly TRBD1 (6 bases). This CDR3 comprises 14 residues. V lost 8 bases, J lost 3 bases, and 17 bases lay in between.

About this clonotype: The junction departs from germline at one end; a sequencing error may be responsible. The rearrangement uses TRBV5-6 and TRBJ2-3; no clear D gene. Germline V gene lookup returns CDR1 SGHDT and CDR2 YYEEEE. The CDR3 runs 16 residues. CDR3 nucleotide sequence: TGTGCCAGCAGCGGTGGACCCACGACCCGCACAGATACGCAGAATTTT. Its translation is CASSGGPTTRTDTQNF.

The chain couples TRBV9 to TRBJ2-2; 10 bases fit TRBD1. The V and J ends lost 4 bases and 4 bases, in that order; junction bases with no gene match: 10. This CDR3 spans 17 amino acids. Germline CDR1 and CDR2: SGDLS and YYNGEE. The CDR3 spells CASSSETGGYGTGELFF. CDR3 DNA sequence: TGTGCCAGCAGCTCCGAGACAGGGGGCTACGGCACCGGGGAGCTGTTTTTT.

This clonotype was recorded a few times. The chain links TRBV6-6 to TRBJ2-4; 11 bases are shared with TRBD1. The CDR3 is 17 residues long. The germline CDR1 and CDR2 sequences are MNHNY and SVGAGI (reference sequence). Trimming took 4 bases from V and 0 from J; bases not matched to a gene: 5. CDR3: CASSSGQGVRAKNIQYF. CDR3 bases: TGTGCCAGCAGTTCGGGACAGGGGGTTCGAGCCAAAAACATTCAGTACTTC.

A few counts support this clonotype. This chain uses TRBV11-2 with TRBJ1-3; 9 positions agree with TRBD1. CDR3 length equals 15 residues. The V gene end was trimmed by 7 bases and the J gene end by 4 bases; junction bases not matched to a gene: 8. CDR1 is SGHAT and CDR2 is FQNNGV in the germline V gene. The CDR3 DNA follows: TGTGCCAGCACCCGAACAGGGGGCAGGGGAAACACCATATATTTT. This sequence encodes CASTRTGGRGNTIYF.

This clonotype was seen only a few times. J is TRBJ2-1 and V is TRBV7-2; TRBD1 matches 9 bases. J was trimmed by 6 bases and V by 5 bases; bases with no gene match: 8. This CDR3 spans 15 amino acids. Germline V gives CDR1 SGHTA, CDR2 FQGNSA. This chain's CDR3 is CASSTAGTGLNEQFF. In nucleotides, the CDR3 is TGTGCCAGCAGCACTGCCGGGACAGGGCTCAATGAGCAGTTCTTC. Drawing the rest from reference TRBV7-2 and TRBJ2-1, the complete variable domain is GAGVSQSPSNKVTEKGKDVELRCDPISGHTALYWYRQSLGQGLEFLIYFQGNSAPDKSGLPSDRFSAERTGGSVSTLTIQRTQQEDSAVYLCASSTAGTGLNEQFFGPGTRLTVL.

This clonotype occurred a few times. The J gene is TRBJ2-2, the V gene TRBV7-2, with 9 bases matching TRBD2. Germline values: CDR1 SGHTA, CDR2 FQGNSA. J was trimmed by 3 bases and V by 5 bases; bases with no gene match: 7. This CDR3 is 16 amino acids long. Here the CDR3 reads CASSRSGGRHTGELFF. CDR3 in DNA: TGTGCCAGCAGCCGAAGCGGGGGGAGGCACACCGGGGAGCTGTTTTTT. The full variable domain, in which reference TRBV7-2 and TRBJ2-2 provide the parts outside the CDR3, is GAGVSQSPSNKVTEKGKDVELRCDPISGHTALYWYRQSLGQGLEFLIYFQGNSAPDKSGLPSDRFSAERTGGSVSTLTIQRTQQEDSAVYLCASSRSGGRHTGELFFGEGSRLTVL.

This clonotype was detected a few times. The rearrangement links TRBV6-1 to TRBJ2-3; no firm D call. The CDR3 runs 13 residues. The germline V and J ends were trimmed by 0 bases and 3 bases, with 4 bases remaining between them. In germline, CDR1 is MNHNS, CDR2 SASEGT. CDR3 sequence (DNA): TGTGCCAGCAGTGAAGCTGGGACAGATACGCAGTATTTT. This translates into CASSEAGTDTQYF.

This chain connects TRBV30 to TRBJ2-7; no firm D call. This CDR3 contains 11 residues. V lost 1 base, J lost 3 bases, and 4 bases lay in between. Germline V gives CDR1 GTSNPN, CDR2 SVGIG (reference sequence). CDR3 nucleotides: TGTGCCTGGAGTGGGAACTACGAGCAGTACTTC. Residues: CAWSGNYEQYF. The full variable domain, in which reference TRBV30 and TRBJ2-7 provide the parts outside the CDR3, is SQTIHQWPATLVQPVGSPLSLECTVEGTSNPNLYWYRQAAGRGLQLLFYSVGIGQISSEVPQNLSASRPQDRQFILSSKKLLLSDSGFYLCAWSGNYEQYFGPGTRLTVT.

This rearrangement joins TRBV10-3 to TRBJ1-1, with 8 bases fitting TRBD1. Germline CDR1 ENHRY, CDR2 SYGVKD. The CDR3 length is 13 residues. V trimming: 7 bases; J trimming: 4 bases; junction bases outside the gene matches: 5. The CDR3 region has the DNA TGTGCCATCACCGATACAGGGGGCACTGAAGCTTTCTTT. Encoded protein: CAITDTGGTEAFF.